This T cell receptor beta chain comes out of a study of blood T cells in healthy people across ages. V was pared by 6 bases and J by 2 bases, with 19 bases between. CDR1 is SGHDT and CDR2 is YYEEEE in the germline V gene. This CDR3 is 16 amino acids long. With a J-beta primer mix and a sample-barcoded 5' primer, a second PCR ran roughly 6 to 11 cycles. MiXCR was run by TCRdb on the 5' RACE reads, yielding one entry per CDR3 protein. The repertoire consists of roughly 1.6 million distinct CDR3 sequences, with 30% to 40% occurring once and the leading ten covering over 9%. What was sequenced was blood. This TCR was sampled from a woman aged 25 to 39 in good health. The chain uses TRBV5-6 and TRBJ2-3, with D possibly TRBD2 on 6 matching bases. The CDR3 DNA reads as TGTGCCAGCAATTCACTTGGGACTCCAGACACAGATACGCAGTATTTT. As protein: CASNSLGTPDTDTQYF.